This T cell receptor beta chain was profiled in a study of blood T cells in healthy people across ages. Primers used in a second PCR of about 6 to 11 cycles were a sample-barcoded 5' primer and a J-beta primer mix. Sequencing of every sample gave 3 million or more CDR3-containing paired-end reads. TCRdb fed the 5' RACE reads into MiXCR, producing one record per CDR3 protein. The repertoire holds about 1 million distinct CDR3 sequences, with 20% to 25% as singletons. This CDR3 comprises 17 residues. In germline, CDR1 is DFQATT, CDR2 SNEGSKA (reference sequence). Trimming shortened V by 5 bases and J by 0 bases, and 22 bases separated the two germline ends. Separately, the same data were catalogued under a study of T cells of mothers and their children.

The TCR comes from a girl aged 2-10 years in good health. The rearrangement uses TRBV20-1 and TRBJ1-1; D not certain. The sequenced sample consisted of blood. CDR3 coding DNA: TGCAGTGCTCGGGTCGGGTCGGGGATCTCGATGAACACTGAAGCTTTCTTT. Translated, it gives CSARVGSGISMNTEAFF.